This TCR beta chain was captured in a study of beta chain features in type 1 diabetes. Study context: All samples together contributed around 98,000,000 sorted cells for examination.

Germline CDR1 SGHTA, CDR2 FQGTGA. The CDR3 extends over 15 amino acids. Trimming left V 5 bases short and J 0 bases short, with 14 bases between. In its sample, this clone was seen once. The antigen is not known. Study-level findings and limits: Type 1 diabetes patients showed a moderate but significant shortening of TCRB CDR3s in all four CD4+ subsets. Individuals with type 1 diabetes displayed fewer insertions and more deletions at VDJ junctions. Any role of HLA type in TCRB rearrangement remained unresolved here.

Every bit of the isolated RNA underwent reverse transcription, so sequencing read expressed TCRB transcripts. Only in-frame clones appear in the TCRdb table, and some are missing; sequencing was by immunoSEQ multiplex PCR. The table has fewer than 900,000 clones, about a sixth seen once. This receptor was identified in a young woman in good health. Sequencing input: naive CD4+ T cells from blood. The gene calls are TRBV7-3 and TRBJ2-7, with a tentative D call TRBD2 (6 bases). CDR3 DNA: TGTGCCAGCAGCCCAAAAGCGGGCACCTCCTACGAGCAGTACTTC. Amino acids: CASSPKAGTSYEQYF.